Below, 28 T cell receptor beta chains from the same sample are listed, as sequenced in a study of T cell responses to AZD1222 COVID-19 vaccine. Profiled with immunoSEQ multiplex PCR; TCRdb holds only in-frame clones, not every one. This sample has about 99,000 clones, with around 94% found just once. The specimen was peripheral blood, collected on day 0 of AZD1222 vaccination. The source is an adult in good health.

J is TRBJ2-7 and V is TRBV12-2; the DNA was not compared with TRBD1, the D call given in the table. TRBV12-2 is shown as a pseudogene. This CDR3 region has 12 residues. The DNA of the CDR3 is TGTGCAAGTCGCACCCACAGGAGCGAGCAGTACTTC. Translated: CASRTHRSEQYF.

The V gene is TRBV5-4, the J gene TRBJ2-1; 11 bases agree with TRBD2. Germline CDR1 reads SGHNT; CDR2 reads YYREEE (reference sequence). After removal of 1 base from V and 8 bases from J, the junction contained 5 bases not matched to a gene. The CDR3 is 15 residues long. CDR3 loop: CASSLKLAGGDEQFF. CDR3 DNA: TGTGCCAGCAGCTTGAAGCTAGCGGGAGGAGATGAGCAGTTCTTC.

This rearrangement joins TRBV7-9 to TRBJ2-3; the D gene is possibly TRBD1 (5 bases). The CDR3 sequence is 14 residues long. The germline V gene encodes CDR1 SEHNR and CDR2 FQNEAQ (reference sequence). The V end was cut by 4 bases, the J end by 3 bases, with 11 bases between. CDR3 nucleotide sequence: TGTGCCAGCAGCTCGCAGGGTGTGACAGATACGCAGTATTTT. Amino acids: CASSSQGVTDTQYF.

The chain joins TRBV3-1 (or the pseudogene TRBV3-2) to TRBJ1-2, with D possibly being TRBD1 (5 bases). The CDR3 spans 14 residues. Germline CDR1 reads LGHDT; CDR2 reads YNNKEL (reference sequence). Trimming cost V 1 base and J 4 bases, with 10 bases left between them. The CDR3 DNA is TGTGCCAGCAGCCAAGGGCAACAGGTCTATGGCTACACCTTC. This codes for CASSQGQQVYGYTF.

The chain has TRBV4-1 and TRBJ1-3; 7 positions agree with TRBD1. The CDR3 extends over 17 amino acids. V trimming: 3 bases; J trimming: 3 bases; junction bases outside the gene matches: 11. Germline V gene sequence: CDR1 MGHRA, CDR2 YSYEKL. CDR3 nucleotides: TGCGCCAGCAGCCACTTAGGAGTGGCAGGGGGTGGAAACACCATATATTTT. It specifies CASSHLGVAGGGNTIYF.

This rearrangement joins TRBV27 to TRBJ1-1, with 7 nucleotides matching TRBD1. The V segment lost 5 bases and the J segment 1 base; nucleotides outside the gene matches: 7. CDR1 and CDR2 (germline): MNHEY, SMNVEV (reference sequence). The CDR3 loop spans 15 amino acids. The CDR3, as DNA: TGTGCCAGCAGTCCCCCGCCAGGGGGGAACACTGAAGCTTTCTTT. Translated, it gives CASSPPPGGNTEAFF.

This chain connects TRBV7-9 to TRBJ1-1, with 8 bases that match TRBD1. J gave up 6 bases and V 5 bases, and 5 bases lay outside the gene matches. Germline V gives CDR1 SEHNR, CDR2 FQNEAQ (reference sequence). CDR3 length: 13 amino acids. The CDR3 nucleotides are TGTGCCAGCAGCGGACAGGGTGTGGCTGAAGCTTTCTTT. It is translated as CASSGQGVAEAFF.

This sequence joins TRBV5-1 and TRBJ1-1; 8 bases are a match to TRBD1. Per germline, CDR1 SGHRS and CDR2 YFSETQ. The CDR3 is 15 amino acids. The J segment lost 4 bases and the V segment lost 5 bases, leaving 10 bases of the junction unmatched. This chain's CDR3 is CASSTPTGDSTEAFF. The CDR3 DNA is TGCGCCAGCAGTACCCCGACAGGGGATAGCACTGAAGCTTTCTTT.

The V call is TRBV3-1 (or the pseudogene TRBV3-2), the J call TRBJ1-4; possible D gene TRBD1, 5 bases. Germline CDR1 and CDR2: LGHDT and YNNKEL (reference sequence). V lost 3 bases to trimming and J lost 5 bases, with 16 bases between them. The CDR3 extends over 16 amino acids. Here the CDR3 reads CASSHYGVGGNEKLFF. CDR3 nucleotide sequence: TGTGCCAGCAGCCATTACGGAGTGGGGGGGAATGAAAAACTGTTTTTT.

CDR3 protein: CASSAQGLAGYEQYF. For the CDR3, the DNA is TGTGCCAGCAGCGCTCAAGGACTAGCTGGCTACGAGCAGTACTTC. The chain couples TRBV9 to TRBJ2-7; 8 bases line up with TRBD2. The germline gives CDR1 SGDLS, CDR2 YYNGEE. J lost 3 bases, V lost 3 bases, and 8 bases had no gene match. The CDR3 covers 15 residues.

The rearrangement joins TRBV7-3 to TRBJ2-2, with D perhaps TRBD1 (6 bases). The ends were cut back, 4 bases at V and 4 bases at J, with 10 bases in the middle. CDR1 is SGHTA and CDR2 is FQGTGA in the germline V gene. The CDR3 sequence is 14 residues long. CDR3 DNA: TGTGCCAGCAGCTCGGGACAAACCACCGGGGAGCTGTTTTTT. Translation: CASSSGQTTGELFF. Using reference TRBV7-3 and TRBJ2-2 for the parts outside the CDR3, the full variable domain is GAGVSQTPSNKVTEKGKYVELRCDPISGHTALYWYRQSLGQGPEFLIYFQGTGAADDSGLPNDRFFAVRPEGSVSTLKIQRTERGDSAVYLCASSSGQTTGELFFGEGSRLTVL.

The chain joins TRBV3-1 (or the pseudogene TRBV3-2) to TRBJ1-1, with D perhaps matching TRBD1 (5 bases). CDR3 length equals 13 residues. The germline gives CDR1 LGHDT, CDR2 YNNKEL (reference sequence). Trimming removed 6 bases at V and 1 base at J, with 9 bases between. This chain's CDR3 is CASSTGGNTEAFF. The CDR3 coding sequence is TGTGCCAGCAGTACCGGGGGGAACACTGAAGCTTTCTTT.

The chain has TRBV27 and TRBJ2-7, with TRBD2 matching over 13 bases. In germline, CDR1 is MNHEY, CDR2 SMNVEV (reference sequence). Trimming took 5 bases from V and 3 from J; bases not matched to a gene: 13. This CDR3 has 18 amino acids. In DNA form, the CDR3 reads TGTGCCAGCAGTCGGACTAGCGGGAGCGCGACGGTCGGCTACGAGCAGTACTTC. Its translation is CASSRTSGSATVGYEQYF.

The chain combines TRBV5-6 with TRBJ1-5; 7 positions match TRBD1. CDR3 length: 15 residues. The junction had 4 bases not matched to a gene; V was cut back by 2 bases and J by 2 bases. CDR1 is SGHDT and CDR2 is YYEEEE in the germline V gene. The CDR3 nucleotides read TGTGCCAGCAGCTTCGAAGGACAGGGCAATCAGCCCCAGCATTTT. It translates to CASSFEGQGNQPQHF.

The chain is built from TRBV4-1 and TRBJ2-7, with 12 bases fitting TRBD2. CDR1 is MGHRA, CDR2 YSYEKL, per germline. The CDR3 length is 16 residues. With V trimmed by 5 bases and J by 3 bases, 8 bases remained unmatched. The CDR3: CASSSLTSGGYYEQYF. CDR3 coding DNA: TGCGCCAGCAGCTCGTTGACTAGCGGGGGTTACTACGAGCAGTACTTC.

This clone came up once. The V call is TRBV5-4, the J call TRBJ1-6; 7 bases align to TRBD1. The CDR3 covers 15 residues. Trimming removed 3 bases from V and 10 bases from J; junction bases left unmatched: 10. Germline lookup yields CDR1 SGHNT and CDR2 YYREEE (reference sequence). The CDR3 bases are TGTGCCAGCAGCTCCGCGACAGGGCAAGGCTCACCCCTCCACTTT. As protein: CASSSATGQGSPLHF.

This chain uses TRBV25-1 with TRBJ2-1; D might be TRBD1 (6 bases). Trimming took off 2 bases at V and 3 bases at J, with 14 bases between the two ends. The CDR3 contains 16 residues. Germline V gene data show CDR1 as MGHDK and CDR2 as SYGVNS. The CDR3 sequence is CASSESQGRNYNEQFF. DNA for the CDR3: TGTGCCAGCAGTGAAAGTCAGGGGCGAAACTACAATGAGCAGTTCTTC.

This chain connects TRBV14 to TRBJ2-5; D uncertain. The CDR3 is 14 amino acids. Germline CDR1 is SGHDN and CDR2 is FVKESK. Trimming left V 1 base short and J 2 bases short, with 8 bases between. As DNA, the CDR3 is TGTGCCAGCAGCCAAGGGAAAGGACAAGAGACCCAGTACTTC. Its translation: CASSQGKGQETQYF.

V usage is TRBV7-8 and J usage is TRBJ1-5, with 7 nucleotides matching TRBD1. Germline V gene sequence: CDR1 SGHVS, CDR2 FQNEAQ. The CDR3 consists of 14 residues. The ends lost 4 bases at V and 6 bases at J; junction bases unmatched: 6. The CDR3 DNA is TGTGCCAGCAGCTCAACAGGGGAAAGTCAGCCCCAGCATTTT. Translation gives CASSSTGESQPQHF.

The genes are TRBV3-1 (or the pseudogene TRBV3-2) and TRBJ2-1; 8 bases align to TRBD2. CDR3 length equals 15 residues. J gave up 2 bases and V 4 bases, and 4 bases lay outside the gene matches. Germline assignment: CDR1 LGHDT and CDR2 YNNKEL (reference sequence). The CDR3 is CASSPGLETYNEQFF. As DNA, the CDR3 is TGTGCCAGCAGCCCGGGACTAGAAACCTACAATGAGCAGTTCTTC.

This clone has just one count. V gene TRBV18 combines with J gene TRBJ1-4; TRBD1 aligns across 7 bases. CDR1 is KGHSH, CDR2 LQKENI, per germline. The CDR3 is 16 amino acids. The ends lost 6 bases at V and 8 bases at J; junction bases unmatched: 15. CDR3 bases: TGTGCCAGCTCCTACAGGACACAGGGGCCGGGAGAAAAACTGTTTTTT. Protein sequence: CASSYRTQGPGEKLFF. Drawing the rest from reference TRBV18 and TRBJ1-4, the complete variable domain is NAGVMQNPRHLVRRRGQEARLRCSPMKGHSHVYWYRQLPEEGLKFMVYLQKENIIDESGMPKERFSAEFPKEGPSILRIQQVVRGDSAAYFCASSYRTQGPGEKLFFGSGTQLSVL.

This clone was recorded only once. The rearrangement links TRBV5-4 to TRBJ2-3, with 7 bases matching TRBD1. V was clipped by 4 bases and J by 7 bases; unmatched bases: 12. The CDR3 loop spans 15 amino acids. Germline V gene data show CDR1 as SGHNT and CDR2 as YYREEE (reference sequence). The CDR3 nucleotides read TGTGCCAGCAGCCTGGCCGGGACAGAACTTAATACGCAGTATTTT. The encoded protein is CASSLAGTELNTQYF.

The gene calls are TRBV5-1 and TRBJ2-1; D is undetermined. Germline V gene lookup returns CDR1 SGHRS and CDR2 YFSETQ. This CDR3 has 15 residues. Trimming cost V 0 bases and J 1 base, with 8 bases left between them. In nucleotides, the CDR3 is TGCGCCAGCAGCTTGGCGGATGATTCCTACAATGAGCAGTTCTTC. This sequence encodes CASSLADDSYNEQFF.

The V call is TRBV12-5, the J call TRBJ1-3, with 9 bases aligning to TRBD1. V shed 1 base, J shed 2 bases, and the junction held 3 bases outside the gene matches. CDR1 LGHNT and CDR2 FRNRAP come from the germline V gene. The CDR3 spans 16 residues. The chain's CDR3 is CASGLGGQGTGNTIYF. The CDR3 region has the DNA TGTGCTAGTGGTTTGGGGGGACAGGGAACTGGAAACACCATATATTTT.

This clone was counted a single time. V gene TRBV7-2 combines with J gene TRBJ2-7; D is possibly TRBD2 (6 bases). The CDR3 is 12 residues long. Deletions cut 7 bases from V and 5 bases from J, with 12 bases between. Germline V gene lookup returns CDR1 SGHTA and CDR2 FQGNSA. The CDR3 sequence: CASTTTRHEQYF. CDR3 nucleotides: TGTGCCAGCACCACGACTAGGCACGAGCAGTACTTC.

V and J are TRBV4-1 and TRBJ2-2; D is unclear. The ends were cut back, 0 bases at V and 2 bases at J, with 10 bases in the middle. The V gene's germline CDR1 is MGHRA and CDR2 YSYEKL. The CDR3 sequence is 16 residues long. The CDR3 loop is CASSQEVRPNTGELFF. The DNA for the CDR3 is TGCGCCAGCAGCCAAGAGGTGAGGCCAAACACCGGGGAGCTGTTTTTT.

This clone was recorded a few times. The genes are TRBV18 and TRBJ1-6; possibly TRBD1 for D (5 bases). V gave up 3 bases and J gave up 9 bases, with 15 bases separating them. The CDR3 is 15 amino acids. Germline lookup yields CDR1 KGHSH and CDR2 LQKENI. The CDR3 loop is CASSPGERSGSPLHF. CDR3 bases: TGTGCCAGCTCACCGGGGGAGCGGTCGGGTTCACCCCTCCACTTT.

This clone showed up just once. This CDR3 reads CASSRRGETQYF. CDR3 bases: TGTGCCAGCAGCCGACGGGGCGAGACCCAGTACTTC. The V and J genes are TRBV6-2 or TRBV6-3 and TRBJ2-5; D assignment may be TRBD1 or TRBD2 (5 bases each). CDR1 and CDR2 (germline): MNHEY, SVGEGT. The V end was cut by 6 bases, the J end by 5 bases, with 10 bases between. This CDR3 region has 12 residues.